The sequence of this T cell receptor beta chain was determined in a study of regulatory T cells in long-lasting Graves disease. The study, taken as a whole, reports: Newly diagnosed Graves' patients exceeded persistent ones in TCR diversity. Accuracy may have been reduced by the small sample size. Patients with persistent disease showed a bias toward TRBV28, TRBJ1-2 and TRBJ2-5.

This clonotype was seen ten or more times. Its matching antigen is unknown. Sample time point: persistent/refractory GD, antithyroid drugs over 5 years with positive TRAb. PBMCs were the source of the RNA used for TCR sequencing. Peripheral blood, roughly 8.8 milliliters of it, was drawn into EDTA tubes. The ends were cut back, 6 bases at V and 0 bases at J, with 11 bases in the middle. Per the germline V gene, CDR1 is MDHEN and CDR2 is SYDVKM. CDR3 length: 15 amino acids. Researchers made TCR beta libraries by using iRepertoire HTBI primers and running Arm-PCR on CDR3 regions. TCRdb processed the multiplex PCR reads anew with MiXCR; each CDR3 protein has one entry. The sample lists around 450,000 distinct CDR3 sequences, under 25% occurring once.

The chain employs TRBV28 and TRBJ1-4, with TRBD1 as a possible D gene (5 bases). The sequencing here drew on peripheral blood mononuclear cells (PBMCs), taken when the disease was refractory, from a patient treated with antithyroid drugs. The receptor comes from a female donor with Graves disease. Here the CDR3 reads CASSPDSATNEKLFF. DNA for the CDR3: TGTGCCAGCAGCCCTGACAGTGCAACTAATGAAAAACTGTTTTTT.